The 31 T cell receptor beta chains in this list originate from one sample, sequenced in a study of cytomegalovirus exposure and HLA in healthy donors. The PCR made use of 60 Vbeta and 13 Jbeta primers. Assay: immunoSEQ multiplex PCR; the TCRdb copy retains only in-frame clones and omits some. In the table there are roughly 70,000 clones, roughly four fifths of which are singletons. The material sequenced was PBMCs. The receptor set was obtained from a man younger than 35 in good health and CMV-seronegative.

The rearrangement joins TRBV28 to TRBJ1-5; TRBD1 is a possible D gene (6 bases). The CDR3 totals 14 residues. The V and J ends lost 4 bases and 3 bases respectively, with 10 bases between them. Per germline, CDR1 MDHEN and CDR2 SYDVKM. The CDR3 loop reads CASSSTGYNQPQHF. The CDR3, as DNA: TGTGCCAGCAGTTCTACAGGGTACAATCAGCCCCAGCATTTT.

The gene calls are TRBV28 and TRBJ1-5; D remains ambiguous. Germline CDR1 MDHEN, CDR2 SYDVKM. The ends were cut back, 6 bases at V and 2 bases at J, with 20 bases in the middle. This CDR3 comprises 17 residues. The CDR3: CASRGNGVGGGNQPQHF. DNA of the CDR3: TGTGCCAGCAGGGGGAATGGGGTCGGCGGGGGCAATCAGCCCCAGCATTTT.

The chain uses TRBV4-3 and TRBJ1-2; the D gene is possibly TRBD1 (5 bases). The germline V and J ends were trimmed by 6 bases and 3 bases, with 14 bases remaining between them. The CDR3 consists of 14 residues. Germline CDR1 is LGHNA and CDR2 is YSLEER. The CDR3, as DNA: TGCGCCAGCAGTCCGGATAGGGGCGACTATGGCTACACCTTC. The encoded protein is CASSPDRGDYGYTF.

This clone was detected once. The J gene is TRBJ2-7, the V gene TRBV28; a weak D match, TRBD2 (5 bases). Germline assignment: CDR1 MDHEN and CDR2 SYDVKM. This CDR3 contains 16 residues. V was cut by 4 bases and J by 4 bases, with 20 bases left in between. In nucleotides, the CDR3 is TGTGCCAGCAGTTCCCCGGGAACTGTGTGGGGATACGAGCAGTACTTC. It yields the protein CASSSPGTVWGYEQYF.

V is TRBV7-3 and J is TRBJ2-5; 7 positions match TRBD2. Trimming took 5 bases from V and 2 from J; bases not matched to a gene: 8. The germline V gene has CDR1 SGHTA and CDR2 FQGTGA. The CDR3 is 15 amino acids. The CDR3 protein is CASSQGGLGQETQYF. CDR3 in DNA: TGTGCCAGCAGCCAAGGAGGACTAGGACAAGAGACCCAGTACTTC. The whole variable domain, filled in from reference TRBV7-3 and TRBJ2-5, reads GAGVSQTPSNKVTEKGKYVELRCDPISGHTALYWYRQSLGQGPEFLIYFQGTGAADDSGLPNDRFFAVRPEGSVSTLKIQRTERGDSAVYLCASSQGGLGQETQYFGPGTRLLVL.

This chain uses TRBV30 with TRBJ1-3; D ambiguous. Trimming removed 5 bases from V and 7 bases from J, with 9 bases in between. CDR3 length: 11 residues. Germline values: CDR1 GTSNPN, CDR2 SVGIG (reference sequence). This chain's CDR3 is CAWGGENTIYF. As DNA, the CDR3 is TGTGCCTGGGGCGGGGAGAACACCATATATTTT.

This clone was seen a few times. The chain uses TRBV27 and TRBJ2-3, with 10 bases matching TRBD2. Germline CDR1 and CDR2: MNHEY and SMNVEV (reference sequence). Trimming at V came to 8 bases and at J to 4 bases, leaving 9 bases not matched to a gene. The CDR3 extends over 15 amino acids. CDR3 coding DNA: TGTGCCAGCTTGGGGCTAGCGGGAGCAGCAGATACGCAGTATTTT. It yields the protein CASLGLAGAADTQYF.

The rearrangement links TRBV9 to TRBJ2-2, with 7 bases that match TRBD1. CDR1 is SGDLS, CDR2 YYNGEE, per germline. The CDR3 has 15 residues. J was trimmed by 6 bases and V by 0 bases; bases with no gene match: 5. CDR3 in DNA: TGTGCCAGCAGCGTAGGTGGGACAGCGGCCGGGGAGCTGTTTTTT. It specifies CASSVGGTAAGELFF.

This chain joins TRBV28 and TRBJ2-1; D possibly corresponds to TRBD1 (5 bases). V shed 2 bases and J shed 6 bases, with 5 bases lying between them. Per germline, CDR1 MDHEN and CDR2 SYDVKM. The CDR3 consists of 12 residues. CDR3 residues: CASSLQGNEQFF. The CDR3 DNA follows: TGTGCCAGCAGTTTACAGGGCAATGAGCAGTTCTTC.

This clone is a singleton in its sample. The V call is TRBV30, the J call TRBJ2-2; 9 bases are a match to TRBD1. This CDR3 is 16 amino acids long. In germline, CDR1 is GTSNPN, CDR2 SVGIG (reference sequence). Losses at the gene ends were 1 base for V and 4 bases for J; bases not matched to a gene: 7. CDR3 coding DNA: TGTGCCTGGAGTGGGGGGGGGACAGGGATCACCGGGGAGCTGTTTTTT. Its translation is CAWSGGGTGITGELFF.

The chain uses TRBV9 and TRBJ1-1; TRBD1 matches 7 bases. CDR1 and CDR2 from the germline V gene are SGDLS and YYNGEE. This CDR3 spans 14 amino acids. V dropped 1 base and J dropped 4; count of bases not matched to a gene: 4. The CDR3, as DNA: TGTGCCAGCAGCGTACAGGGGGGCCTCACTGAAGCTTTCTTT. It yields the protein CASSVQGGLTEAFF.

This clone came up a few times. This chain joins TRBV9 and TRBJ2-1, with D perhaps TRBD2 (5 bases). The germline gives CDR1 SGDLS, CDR2 YYNGEE. The CDR3 has 11 amino acids. Trimming cost V 4 bases and J 8 bases, with 7 bases left between them. In DNA, the CDR3 is TGTGCCAGCAGCATCGGGGATGAGCAGTTCTTC. This translates into CASSIGDEQFF.

This clone has only one observation. The rearrangement uses TRBV19 and TRBJ1-1; D might be TRBD1 (6 bases). The CDR3 covers 15 residues. The V and J ends lost 5 bases and 1 base respectively, with 14 bases between them. Germline CDR1 LNHDA, CDR2 SQIVND (reference sequence). CDR3 sequence reads: CASSATGHPNTEAFF. The CDR3 region has the DNA TGTGCCAGTAGTGCAACGGGACACCCGAACACTGAAGCTTTCTTT.

The chain has TRBV7-2 and TRBJ1-2; 7 bases agree with TRBD1. Germline V gene lookup returns CDR1 SGHTA and CDR2 FQGNSA. There are 14 residues in the CDR3. Trimming cost V 7 bases and J 8 bases; bases outside gene matches: 13. CDR3 loop: CASNFGGQSAGYTF. The CDR3 DNA sequence: TGTGCCAGCAACTTCGGGGGACAGTCGGCGGGCTACACCTTC.

This rearrangement joins TRBV6-1 to TRBJ1-2; no reliable D call. There are 12 residues in the CDR3. V shed 8 bases and J shed 0 bases, with 7 bases lying between them. CDR1 MNHNS and CDR2 SASEGT come from the germline V gene. This chain's CDR3 is CASSNSNYGYTF. CDR3 coding DNA: TGTGCCAGCTCTAATTCTAACTATGGCTACACCTTC.

The chain combines TRBV6-5 with TRBJ2-5; tentative D call: TRBD1 (5 bases). The J call may be mistaken, given a closer DNA end match to TRBJ2-7. The CDR3 has 15 residues. From germline, CDR1 is MNHEY and CDR2 SVGAGI. Here the CDR3 DNA reads TGTGCCAGCAGTTATCAGGGTGACGGCCCGTACGAGCAGTACTTC. It translates to CASSYQGDGPYEQYF.

The rearrangement joins TRBV29-1 to TRBJ2-4; D may be TRBD1 (5 bases). From germline, CDR1 is SQVTM and CDR2 ANQGSEA. The V end was cut by 2 bases, the J end by 1 base, with 12 bases between. The CDR3 is 15 amino acids. CDR3 in DNA: TGCAGCGTTGAATTGGGGCGGAACGCCAAAAACATTCAGTACTTC. The encoded protein is CSVELGRNAKNIQYF. Using reference TRBV29-1 and TRBJ2-4 for the parts outside the CDR3, the full variable domain is SAVISQKPSRDICQRGTSLTIQCQVDSQVTMMFWYRQQPGQSLTLIATANQGSEATYESGFVIDKFPISRPNLTFSTLTVSNMSPEDSSIYLCSVELGRNAKNIQYFGAGTRLSVL.

The rearrangement joins TRBV10-3 to TRBJ2-7, with 9 positions matching TRBD2. The CDR3 totals 15 residues. Germline trimming cut 1 base from V and 2 bases from J; bases unmatched to any gene: 3. Germline assignment: CDR1 ENHRY and CDR2 SYGVKD. CDR3 residues: CAISEFSGRTYEQYF. CDR3 bases: TGTGCCATCAGTGAGTTTAGCGGGAGAACCTACGAGCAGTACTTC.

The gene calls are TRBV28 and TRBJ2-7, with D perhaps matching TRBD2 (7 bases). V was trimmed by 9 bases and J by 5 bases, leaving 11 bases between them. Germline assignment: CDR1 MDHEN and CDR2 SYDVKM. CDR3 size: 11 residues. The CDR3 is CASEGGHEQYF. In nucleotides, the CDR3 is TGTGCCAGTGAGGGGGGGCACGAGCAGTACTTC. Combining the CDR3 with reference TRBV28 and TRBJ2-7 gives the whole variable domain DVKVTQSSRYLVKRTGEKVFLECVQDMDHENMFWYRQDPGLGLRLIYFSYDVKMKEKGDIPEGYSVSREKKERFSLILESASTNQTSMYLCASEGGHEQYFGPGTRLTVT.

The chain has TRBV6-4 and TRBJ2-1; TRBD1 aligns across 7 bases. J gave up 3 bases and V 2 bases, and 1 base lay outside the gene matches. The CDR3 runs 14 residues. Germline V lookup: CDR1 MRHNA, CDR2 SNTAGT. The CDR3 protein is CASSDGTDYNEQFF. DNA for the CDR3: TGTGCCAGCAGTGACGGGACAGACTACAATGAGCAGTTCTTC.

This chain uses TRBV6-1 with TRBJ1-5, with a possible D match to TRBD1 (6 bases). The CDR3 sequence is 15 residues long. The germline gives CDR1 MNHNS, CDR2 SASEGT. Trimming left V 8 bases short and J 6 bases short, with 20 bases between. The CDR3 loop reads CASFGRGSLGQPQHF. The CDR3 bases are TGTGCCAGCTTCGGCAGGGGATCATTGGGTCAGCCCCAGCATTTT.

The rearrangement links TRBV19 to TRBJ1-2; TRBD1 might be the D (6 bases). CDR1 and CDR2 from the germline V gene are LNHDA and SQIVND (reference sequence). The V end lost 3 bases, the J end lost 5 bases, and 13 bases lay between the germline ends. CDR3 length: 14 amino acids. The DNA of the CDR3 is TGTGCCAGTAGTATCGTGAGGGGGACATATGGCTACACCTTC. Translated, it gives CASSIVRGTYGYTF.

This chain connects TRBV9 to TRBJ2-7, with D possibly matching TRBD1 (6 bases). Trimming pared 4 bases from V and 0 bases from J, leaving 14 bases between. The CDR3 spans 15 residues. The V gene's germline CDR1 is SGDLS and CDR2 YYNGEE. The CDR3 loop reads CASSSQGPSSYEQYF. The CDR3 coding sequence is TGTGCCAGCAGCTCCCAGGGGCCCAGCTCCTACGAGCAGTACTTC.

The chain links TRBV30 to TRBJ1-1; 10 positions agree with TRBD1. The J segment lost 1 base and the V segment lost 0 bases, leaving 5 bases of the junction unmatched. The CDR3 covers 16 residues. The germline V gene encodes CDR1 GTSNPN and CDR2 SVGIG (reference sequence). DNA of the CDR3: TGTGCCTGGAGTGTACCCCGGACAGGGGGGAACACTGAAGCTTTCTTT. As protein: CAWSVPRTGGNTEAFF.

This clone was found once. The chain employs TRBV4-2 and TRBJ1-3; weak D call: TRBD1 (6 bases). The CDR3 spans 13 residues. CDR1 LGHNA and CDR2 YNFKEQ come from the germline V gene. V dropped 6 bases and J dropped 5 bases, with 11 bases sitting between them. The CDR3 sequence: CASSPGQRNTIYF. For the CDR3, the DNA is TGTGCCAGCAGTCCTGGACAGAGAAACACCATATATTTT.

The V and J genes are TRBV7-6 and TRBJ2-1; 10 nucleotides match TRBD2. This CDR3 is 16 amino acids long. Germline V gene data show CDR1 as SGHVS and CDR2 as FNYEAQ. Trimming took 2 bases from V and 7 from J; bases not matched to a gene: 8. CDR3 region: CASSLLAGEYINEQFF. CDR3 sequence (DNA): TGTGCCAGCAGCTTACTAGCGGGAGAATATATAAATGAGCAGTTCTTC.

V is TRBV4-2 and J is TRBJ2-3, with TRBD1 matching 7 bases. The ends lost 2 bases at V and 1 base at J; junction bases unmatched: 12. The CDR3 runs to 18 residues. Germline V gene data show CDR1 as LGHNA and CDR2 as YNFKEQ. The CDR3 sequence: CASSQQTNRGGGTDTQYF. The CDR3 DNA is TGTGCCAGCAGCCAACAAACCAACAGGGGTGGGGGCACAGATACGCAGTATTTT.

The chain recombines TRBV4-2 with TRBJ1-3; D unclear. V was cut by 4 bases and J by 2 bases, with 15 bases left in between. Germline loops: CDR1 LGHNA, CDR2 YNFKEQ. This CDR3 comprises 16 residues. The CDR3 nucleotides are TGTGCCAGCAGCCCCGAGACATCACCGGCTGGAAACACCATATATTTT. Amino acids: CASSPETSPAGNTIYF.

V and J are TRBV7-2 and TRBJ1-5; 9 nucleotides agree with TRBD1. Germline-derived CDR1 and CDR2 are SGHTA and FQGNSA. The CDR3 is 14 residues long. Trimming at V came to 1 base and at J to 6 bases, leaving 1 base not matched to a gene. CDR3 in amino acids: CASSLGDRAQPQHF. DNA of the CDR3: TGTGCCAGCAGCTTAGGGGACAGGGCTCAGCCCCAGCATTTT.

The gene calls are TRBV9 and TRBJ2-7; TRBD2 agrees at 12 bases. J was trimmed by 2 bases and V by 0 bases; bases with no gene match: 0. The V gene's germline CDR1 is SGDLS and CDR2 YYNGEE. The CDR3 runs to 15 residues. The CDR3 bases are TGTGCCAGCAGCGTAGGACTAGCGGGGGCCTACGAGCAGTACTTC. It translates to CASSVGLAGAYEQYF.

The V and J genes are TRBV5-6 and TRBJ2-1; 11 bases fit TRBD2. The CDR3 has 19 residues. Per the germline V gene, CDR1 is SGHDT and CDR2 is YYEEEE. The J segment lost 0 bases and the V segment lost 1 base, leaving 9 bases of the junction unmatched. CDR3 DNA sequence: TGTGCCAGCAGCTTGAGCGGTCGACTAGCGGGAAGCTCCTACAATGAGCAGTTCTTC. It yields the protein CASSLSGRLAGSSYNEQFF.